Below, 12 T cell receptor beta chains from the same sample are listed, as sequenced in a study of human T cells and chemical hapten exposure. Time point denoted: patch test 3, about 24 weeks after DPC sensitization. The treatment was: therapeutic diphenylcyclopropenone sensitization with weekly scalp DPC. TCRdb independently ran MiXCR on the RACE reads; one entry per CDR3 protein. The sample has more than 150,000 distinct CDR3 sequences; about 25% are singletons. Material: whole blood, obtained in connection with sensitization to the hapten diphenylcyclopropenone (DPC). The receptors originated from a woman aged 40 to 55 with alopecia areata. Some clones in this sample may be carry-over from other donors' samples.

The gene calls are TRBV5-1 and TRBJ2-1; 9 positions agree with TRBD2. The trim removed 4 bases at V and 7 bases at J, leaving 12 bases unmatched. Germline V CDR1 and CDR2: SGHRS, YFSETQ. CDR3 length: 16 amino acids. CDR3: CASSPNEGGRGNEQFF. Written as DNA, the CDR3 is TGCGCCAGCAGCCCCAACGAGGGCGGGAGGGGGAATGAGCAGTTCTTC.

The J gene is TRBJ2-7, the V gene TRBV29-1; D gene uncertain. The CDR3 is made up of 12 amino acids. Looked up from germline, CDR1 is SQVTM and CDR2 is ANQGSEA. Trimming shortened V by 4 bases and J by 6 bases, and 13 bases separated the two germline ends. Written as DNA, the CDR3 is TGCAGCGTTGCCTCCAGAAGCTCCGAGCAGTACTTC. Its protein product is CSVASRSSEQYF.

The rearrangement joins TRBV7-2 to TRBJ1-5; D gene uncertain. Germline V gene data show CDR1 as SGHTA and CDR2 as FQGNSA. V was trimmed by 5 bases and J by 5 bases, leaving 7 bases between them. This CDR3 has 12 residues. CDR3 in amino acids: CASSLPDQPQHF. The CDR3 nucleotides are TGTGCCAGCAGCCTGCCGGATCAGCCCCAGCATTTT.

By share, this clonotype counts as medium-sized. The chain carries TRBV12-3 or TRBV12-4 and TRBJ1-1; possibly TRBD1 for D (5 bases). The CDR3 length is 15 residues. V dropped 6 bases and J dropped 2 bases, with 16 bases sitting between them. CDR3 in amino acids: CASSPGGLLNTEAFF. The CDR3 DNA sequence: TGTGCCAGCAGCCCGGGGGGACTGCTTAACACTGAAGCTTTCTTT.

The CDR3 loop reads CASSYRDRVAEAFF. The CDR3 coding sequence is TGTGCCAGCAGTTACAGGGACAGGGTCGCTGAAGCTTTCTTT. The genes are TRBV6-2 or TRBV6-3 and TRBJ1-1, with 9 bases identical to TRBD1. J lost 6 bases, V lost 2 bases, and 4 bases had no gene match. The CDR3 covers 14 residues. Per the germline V gene, CDR1 is MNHEY and CDR2 is SVGEGT.

The genes are TRBV29-1 and TRBJ1-5; 10 nucleotides align to TRBD1. J was trimmed by 5 bases and V by 5 bases; bases with no gene match: 3. The CDR3 loop spans 13 amino acids. The germline CDR1 and CDR2 sequences are SQVTM and ANQGSEA. The CDR3 loop is CSVRTGGDQPQHF. The CDR3 DNA sequence: TGCAGCGTTAGGACAGGGGGGGATCAGCCCCAGCATTTT.

The chain is built from TRBV24-1 and TRBJ2-2; 9 nucleotides line up with TRBD1. V was pared by 7 bases and J by 4 bases, with 12 bases of the junction left unmatched. Germline CDR1 is KGHDR and CDR2 is SFDVKD. The CDR3 extends over 17 amino acids. The CDR3 bases are TGTGCCACCAGCTCGAACCCACAGGGGGCAAGCACCGGGGAGCTGTTTTTT. Translating gives CATSSNPQGASTGELFF.

The chain joins TRBV2 to TRBJ1-2; D unresolved. Per the germline V gene, CDR1 is SNHLY and CDR2 is FYNNEI. V was cut by 0 bases and J by 13 bases, with 15 bases left in between. CDR3 length: 13 amino acids. The CDR3 DNA follows: TGTGCCAGCAGTGAAGCGCCAGGACGGGGTGTCACCTTC. It yields the protein CASSEAPGRGVTF. The entire variable domain, with the rest obtained from reference TRBV2 and TRBJ1-2, is as follows: EPEVTQTPSHQVTQMGQEVILRCVPISNHLYFYWYRQILGQKVEFLVSFYNNEISEKSEIFDDQFSVERPDGSNFTLKIRSTKLEDSAMYFCASSEAPGRGVTFGSGTRLTVV.

The chain couples TRBV20-1 to TRBJ1-4; 9 nucleotides line up with TRBD1. V lost 5 bases and J lost 5; bases outside the gene matches: 6. Germline values: CDR1 DFQATT, CDR2 SNEGSKA (reference sequence). The CDR3 is 14 amino acids. The CDR3 coding sequence is TGCAGTGCTCGAACCGGGACAGGGAATGAAAAACTGTTTTTT. Translating gives CSARTGTGNEKLFF.

This chain links TRBV10-3 with TRBJ2-3, with D possibly TRBD2 on 5 matching bases. V lost 3 bases and J lost 1, with 5 bases in between. Germline assignment: CDR1 ENHRY and CDR2 SYGVKD. The CDR3 covers 13 residues. CDR3 coding DNA: TGTGCCATCAGTGACGGGGGCACAGATACGCAGTATTTT. This translates into CAISDGGTDTQYF.

There are a few counts of this clonotype. The chain links TRBV2 to TRBJ1-4; 7 nucleotides match TRBD1. In germline, CDR1 is SNHLY, CDR2 FYNNEI. V was clipped by 8 bases and J by 6 bases; unmatched bases: 3. This CDR3 has 12 amino acids. The CDR3 loop is CASSGGYEKLFF. CDR3 in DNA: TGTGCCAGCTCAGGGGGTTATGAAAAACTGTTTTTT.

V is TRBV4-3 and J is TRBJ1-2, with D unclear. This CDR3 has 15 amino acids. Germline V gene lookup returns CDR1 LGHNA and CDR2 YSLEER. With 0 bases removed from V and 0 bases from J, the gap between germline ends came to 8 bases. CDR3 in DNA: TGCGCCAGCAGCCAAGACCCCAGTGCTAACTATGGCTACACCTTC. Protein product: CASSQDPSANYGYTF.